Listed below are T cell receptor beta chains from one sample, sequenced in a study of CD8 T cells in ankylosing spondylitis. Each CDR3 protein is one row after TCRdb ran MiXCR on the 5' RACE reads. The data contain about 510,000 distinct CDR3 sequences, over 4% of them singletons. The sequenced sample was blood, either unsorted or a sorted T cell fraction (not recorded which). The receptor set was obtained from a male donor with ankylosing spondylitis. Both conserved end residues are trimmed from each CDR3. Fields, in order: V gene, J gene, CDR3 protein.

>TRBV7-8|TRBJ2-7
ASSSTRDISYEQY
>TRBV10-1|TRBJ2-1
ASSDGGSGDYYNEQF
>TRBV5-1|TRBJ2-2
ASSLDPGSGELF
>TRBV27|TRBJ2-5
ASSQWGARKETQY
>TRBV7-9|TRBJ1-1
ASSLGTGGDNTEAF
>TRBV29-1|TRBJ2-1
SVSGPGGNEQF
>TRBV7-6|TRBJ2-1
ASSPWEREGLNEQF
>TRBV4-3|TRBJ2-2
ASSRSEDRNPYGDTGELF
>TRBV14|TRBJ1-3
ASSQDLPTYSSSGNTIY
>TRBV20-1|TRBJ1-2
SARTGTVYGYT
>TRBV20-1|TRBJ2-7
SAFIGHSQF
>TRBV20-1|TRBJ1-6
SARTLNNSPLH
>TRBV12-3/TRBV12-4|TRBJ2-7
ASRVGGHSYEQY
>TRBV4-3|TRBJ1-4
ASSQDWTATNEKLF
>TRBV5-1|TRBJ1-1
ASSLGRVEYTEAF
>TRBV20-1|TRBJ2-7
SATRGLQEKQY
>TRBV10-3|TRBJ1-3
AIAGQGSGNTIY
>TRBV27|TRBJ2-2
ASSAKWGSGAYTGELF
>TRBV2|TRBJ2-2
ASTRLAGVRTGELF
>TRBV2|TRBJ1-2
ASSEYLTGANYGYT
>TRBV27|TRBJ1-1
ASSFGEGITEAF
>TRBV6-5|TRBJ1-4
ASSYLGNEKLF
>TRBV12-3/TRBV12-4|TRBJ2-3
ASSRDREADTQY
>TRBV10-3|TRBJ2-7
AISAFEGEQY
>TRBV5-6|TRBJ2-7
ASSAGWGRRGEQY
>TRBV4-3|TRBJ1-4
ASSQAGGGEKLF
>TRBV6-5|TRBJ1-4
ASSWRQGSTNEKLF
>TRBV20-1|TRBJ2-3
SASILQGLKWTDTQY
>TRBV6-2/TRBV6-3|TRBJ1-2
ASRPDSTNYGYT
>TRBV20-1|TRBJ1-4
SARDQVRGREKLF
>TRBV29-1|TRBJ2-5
SGDRDQETQY
>TRBV24-1|TRBJ2-2
ATSDSGGPGELF
>TRBV5-1|TRBJ2-5
ASSWDSQETQY
>TRBV12-3/TRBV12-4|TRBJ2-7
ASSATGLEPLLYEQY
>TRBV12-3/TRBV12-4|TRBJ2-7
ASSFSMMDEQY
>TRBV4-2|TRBJ2-1
ASSRAGATYNEQF
>TRBV5-1|TRBJ1-1
ASSLSSGAGTEAF
>TRBV20-1|TRBJ2-3
SASPIPGQGTDTQY
>TRBV6-5|TRBJ2-2
ASSYFPGSGELF
>TRBV20-1|TRBJ2-1
SARDDPGSVHNEQF
>TRBV7-2|TRBJ1-2
ASSLRERGYGYT
>TRBV5-1|TRBJ2-5
ASSFRGAGETQY
>TRBV28|TRBJ1-1
ASSLRVGVGTEAF
>TRBV15|TRBJ2-7
ATSRNRGGGRYEQY
>TRBV6-5|TRBJ2-7
ASSYFTGPYEQY
>TRBV18|TRBJ2-1
ASSITTGTGGDNEQF
>TRBV7-6|TRBJ2-3
ASSYRGGQRTQY
>TRBV5-1|TRBJ2-7
ASSGTGGSSYEQY
>TRBV7-9|TRBJ1-5
ASSRSGASNQPQH
>TRBV7-2|TRBJ2-7
ASTLRGRGDEQY
>TRBV12-3/TRBV12-4|TRBJ2-7
ASSRNEAAYEQY
>TRBV5-1|TRBJ2-7
ASSLALRGTPWEQY
>TRBV12-3/TRBV12-4|TRBJ1-1
ASSTAGTANTEAF
>TRBV12-3/TRBV12-4|TRBJ1-1
ASSLGGTGWTEAF
>TRBV20-1|TRBJ2-7
SASPGPSYEQY
>TRBV7-9|TRBJ2-7
ASSSGGRVSEQY
>TRBV20-1|TRBJ2-7
SARVGGGEQY
>TRBV12-3/TRBV12-4|TRBJ2-2
ASSTRGTGELF
>TRBV7-2|TRBJ1-2
ASSSDRPGRYGYT
>TRBV20-1|TRBJ2-7
SATRTSLTYEQY